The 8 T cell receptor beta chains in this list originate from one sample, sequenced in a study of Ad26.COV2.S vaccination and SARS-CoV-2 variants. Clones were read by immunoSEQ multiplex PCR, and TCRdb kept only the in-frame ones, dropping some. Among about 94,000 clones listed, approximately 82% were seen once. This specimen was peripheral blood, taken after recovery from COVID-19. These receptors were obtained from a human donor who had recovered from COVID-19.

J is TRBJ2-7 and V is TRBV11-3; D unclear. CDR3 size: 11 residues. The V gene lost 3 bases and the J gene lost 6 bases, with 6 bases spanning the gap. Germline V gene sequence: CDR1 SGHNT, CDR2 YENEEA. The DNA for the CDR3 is TGTGCCAGCAGCTTTAATGCCGAGCAGTACTTC. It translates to CASSFNAEQYF.

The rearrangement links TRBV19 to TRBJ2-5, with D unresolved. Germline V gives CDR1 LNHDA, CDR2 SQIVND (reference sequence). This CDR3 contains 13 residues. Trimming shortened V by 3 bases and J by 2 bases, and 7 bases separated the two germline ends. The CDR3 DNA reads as TGTGCCAGTAGTATTGCGCGACAAGAGACCCAGTACTTC. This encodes CASSIARQETQYF.

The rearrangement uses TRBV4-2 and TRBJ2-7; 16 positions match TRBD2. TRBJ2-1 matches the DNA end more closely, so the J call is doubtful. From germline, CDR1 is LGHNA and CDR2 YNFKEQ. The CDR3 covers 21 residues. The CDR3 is CASSPRRRGGGLAGGPNEQFF. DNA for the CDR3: TGTGCCAGCAGCCCCAGAAGGCGTGGAGGGGGACTAGCGGGAGGGCCTAATGAGCAGTTCTTC.

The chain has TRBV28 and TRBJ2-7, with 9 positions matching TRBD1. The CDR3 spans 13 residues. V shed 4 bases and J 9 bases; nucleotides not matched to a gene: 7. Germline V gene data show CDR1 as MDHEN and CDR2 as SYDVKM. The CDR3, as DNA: TGTGCCAGCAGTTCCGGGACAGGGATTTGGCAGTACTTC. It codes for CASSSGTGIWQYF.

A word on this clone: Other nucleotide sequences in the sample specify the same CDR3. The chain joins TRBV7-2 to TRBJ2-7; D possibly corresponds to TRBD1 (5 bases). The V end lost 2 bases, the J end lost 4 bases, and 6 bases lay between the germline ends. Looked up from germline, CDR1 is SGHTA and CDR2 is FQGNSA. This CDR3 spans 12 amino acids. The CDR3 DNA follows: TGTGCCAGCAGCTTATCAGGGTACGAGCAGTACTTC. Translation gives CASSLSGYEQYF. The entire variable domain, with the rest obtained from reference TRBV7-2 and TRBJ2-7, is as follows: GAGVSQSPSNKVTEKGKDVELRCDPISGHTALYWYRQSLGQGLEFLIYFQGNSAPDKSGLPSDRFSAERTGGSVSTLTIQRTQQEDSAVYLCASSLSGYEQYFGPGTRLTVT.

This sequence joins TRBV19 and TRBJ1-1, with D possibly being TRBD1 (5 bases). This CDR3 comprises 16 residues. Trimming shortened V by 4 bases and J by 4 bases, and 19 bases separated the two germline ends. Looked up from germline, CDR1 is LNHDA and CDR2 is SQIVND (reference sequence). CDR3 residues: CASSNGGHRFGTEAFF. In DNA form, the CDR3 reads TGTGCCAGTAGTAATGGCGGTCACAGGTTCGGCACTGAAGCTTTCTTT.

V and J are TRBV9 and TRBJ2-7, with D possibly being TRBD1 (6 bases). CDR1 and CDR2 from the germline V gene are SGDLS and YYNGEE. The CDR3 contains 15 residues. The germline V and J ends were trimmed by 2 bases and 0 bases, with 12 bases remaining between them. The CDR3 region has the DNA TGTGCCAGCAGCGTTACGGACAGCAACTCCTACGAGCAGTACTTC. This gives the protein CASSVTDSNSYEQYF.

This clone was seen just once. In DNA form, the CDR3 reads TGTGCCAGCAGTTTTAGGACAGACTATGGCTACACCTTC. Its translation: CASSFRTDYGYTF. The chain employs TRBV28 and TRBJ1-2, with D possibly being TRBD1 (6 bases). CDR3 length: 13 residues. The V gene lost 3 bases and the J gene lost 3 bases, with 8 bases spanning the gap. Germline V gives CDR1 MDHEN, CDR2 SYDVKM.